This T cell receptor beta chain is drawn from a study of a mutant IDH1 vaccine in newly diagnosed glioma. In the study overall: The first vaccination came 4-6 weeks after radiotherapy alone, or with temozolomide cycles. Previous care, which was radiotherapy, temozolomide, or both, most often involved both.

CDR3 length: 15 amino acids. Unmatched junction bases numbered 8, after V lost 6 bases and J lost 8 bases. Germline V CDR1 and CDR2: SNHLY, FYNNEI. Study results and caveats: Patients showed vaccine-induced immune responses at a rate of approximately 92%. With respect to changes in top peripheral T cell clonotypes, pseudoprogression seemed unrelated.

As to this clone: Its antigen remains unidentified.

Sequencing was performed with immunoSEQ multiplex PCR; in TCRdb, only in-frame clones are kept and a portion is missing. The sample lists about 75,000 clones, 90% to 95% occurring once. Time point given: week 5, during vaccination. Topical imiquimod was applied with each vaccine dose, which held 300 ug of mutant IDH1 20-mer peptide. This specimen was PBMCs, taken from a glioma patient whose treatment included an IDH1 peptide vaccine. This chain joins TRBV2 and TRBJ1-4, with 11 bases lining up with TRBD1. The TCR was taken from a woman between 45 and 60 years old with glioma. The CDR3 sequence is CASSQGTGGPEKLFF. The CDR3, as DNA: TGTGCCAGCAGCCAAGGGACAGGGGGGCCGGAAAAACTGTTTTTT.